The clone carrying this T cell receptor (beta chain) appeared once. The antigen remains unidentified. A much larger clone differs from this one at a single base, so this may be a read error. The sample is drawn from a study of blood T cells in healthy people across ages. Study summary: Researchers report that template switching captured about one barcoded beta molecule per two T cells.

Using a J-beta primer mix together with a sample-barcoded 5' primer, a second PCR was run for roughly 7 to 11 cycles. Each cDNA molecule was tagged by a template-switch adaptor that had 12 random nucleotides. Sequencing of every sample gave 3 million or more CDR3-containing paired-end reads. Via MiXCR, TCRdb re-called the 5' RACE reads, giving one row per CDR3 protein. The sample has about 2 million distinct CDR3 sequences, 49% seen once. Study outcomes and limitations: Diversity figures based on one million T cells were deemed too low.

This CDR3 is built from 15 residues. Germline V gene lookup returns CDR1 DFQATT and CDR2 SNEGSKA (reference sequence). Trimming removed 8 bases from V and 2 bases from J, with 19 bases in between. The sequenced material came from blood. The genes are TRBV20-1 and TRBJ2-1; D unclear. The sequence was obtained from a woman between 35 and 50 years old in good health. The CDR3 bases are TGCAGTACGCAAGAATGGGTGGGAACCTACAATGAGCAGTTCTTC. Translation: CSTQEWVGTYNEQFF.